This T cell receptor beta chain emerged from a study of T cell clones after liver transplantation. The wider study: Immunosuppression withdrawal was tried within 2 years after liver transplantation in this trial. Until 12-24 months post-transplant, subjects got standard immunosuppression and no induction. Timepoints were pre-transplant, pre-withdrawal, and after withdrawal was completed or failed. Notes on the study in general: Conclusions were preliminary, with small, heterogeneous patient groups.

To note about this clone: Its antigen is not identified.

The method was immunoSEQ multiplex PCR; TCRdb's version includes in-frame clones alone and lacks a portion of them. The data show over 60,000 clones, around 80% seen once. The material sequenced was CD4+ T cells from blood, taken before liver transplant. The receptor was isolated from a human donor who received a liver transplant.

The DNA for the CDR3 is TGTGCCAGCAGCGTAGTGGGCAGAACTGGAAACACCATATATTTT. It encodes CASSVVGRTGNTIYF. The chain has TRBV9 and TRBJ1-3, with D uncertain. V shed 0 bases and J shed 2 bases, with 9 bases lying between them. CDR3 size: 15 residues. Germline values: CDR1 SGDLS, CDR2 YYNGEE.